The 8 T cell receptor beta chains given below trace back to one sample, sequenced in a study of CD8 T cells in ankylosing spondylitis. TCRdb processed the 5' RACE reads anew with MiXCR; each CDR3 protein has one entry. The sample has about 330,000 distinct CDR3 sequences, 7% to 9% seen once. Study-wide results and caveats: Characteristic of ankylosing spondylitis blood, it appeared, was a TCR beta motif comprising several highly homologous variants.

The antigens these receptors bind are not known. The sequencing input was blood, either unsorted or a sorted T cell fraction (not recorded which). The source is a male donor with ankylosing spondylitis.

V usage is TRBV6-1 and J usage is TRBJ1-5; the match to TRBD1 covers 7 bases. V shed 7 bases, J shed 5 bases, and the junction held 5 bases outside the gene matches. The germline V gene encodes CDR1 MNHNS and CDR2 SASEGT. The CDR3 is 13 residues long. In DNA, the CDR3 is TGTGCCAGCATGAGGGGGCGAGATCAGCCCCAGCATTTT. This sequence encodes CASMRGRDQPQHF.

Here the CDR3 DNA reads TGTGCCAGCAGCCAAGATCTGAGGGCTTCGAACACTGAAGCTTTCTTT. It encodes CASSQDLRASNTEAFF. The chain combines TRBV4-2 with TRBJ1-1; no definite D call. Looked up from germline, CDR1 is LGHNA and CDR2 is YNFKEQ. This CDR3 spans 16 amino acids. Trimming removed 0 bases from V and 1 base from J, with 12 bases in between.

This rearrangement joins TRBV7-2 to TRBJ2-7; no definite D call. V dropped 5 bases and J dropped 1 base, with 12 bases sitting between them. Looked up from germline, CDR1 is SGHTA and CDR2 is FQGNSA. The CDR3 runs to 14 residues. Written as DNA, the CDR3 is TGTGCCAGCAGCAAAGAGGCCACTTCCTACGAGCAGTACTTC. This sequence encodes CASSKEATSYEQYF.

The chain couples TRBV28 to TRBJ2-7; 7 nucleotides agree with TRBD1. The germline V gene encodes CDR1 MDHEN and CDR2 SYDVKM. The CDR3 totals 14 residues. The V and J ends lost 5 bases and 6 bases, in that order; junction bases with no gene match: 10. CDR3 sequence reads: CASSLPTGYGEQYF. CDR3 in DNA: TGTGCCAGCAGTCTACCGACAGGGTATGGCGAGCAGTACTTC.

The chain uses TRBV7-8 and TRBJ1-1, with D maybe TRBD1 (6 bases). CDR3 length: 16 residues. Trimming took off 2 bases at V and 2 bases at J, with 15 bases between the two ends. CDR1 SGHVS and CDR2 FQNEAQ come from the germline V gene. CDR3 sequence: CASSLLVRGENTEAFF. Written as DNA, the CDR3 is TGTGCCAGCAGCTTACTTGTTAGGGGGGAAAACACTGAAGCTTTCTTT.

The table lists this clonotype with a few counts. The rearrangement links TRBV20-1 to TRBJ1-2, with TRBD1 matching 8 bases. The CDR3 runs to 13 residues. Germline V CDR1 and CDR2: DFQATT, SNEGSKA (reference sequence). Trimming took 7 bases from V and 3 from J; bases not matched to a gene: 7. The CDR3 nucleotides read TGCAGTGTTCGGACAGGGACGGACTATGGCTACACCTTC. Translating gives CSVRTGTDYGYTF.

This clonotype was seen at least ten times. V gene TRBV19 combines with J gene TRBJ2-3; D is possibly TRBD1 (6 bases). The CDR3 contains 13 residues. Germline CDR1 reads LNHDA; CDR2 reads SQIVND (reference sequence). Trimming removed 9 bases at V and 7 bases at J, with 17 bases between. CDR3 sequence reads: CASTSRQAYTQYF. DNA of the CDR3: TGTGCCAGCACCTCCAGACAGGCCTATACGCAGTATTTT. Together with reference TRBV19 and TRBJ2-3, the CDR3 gives the full variable domain: DGGITQSPKYLFRKEGQNVTLSCEQNLNHDAMYWYRQDPGQGLRLIYYSQIVNDFQKGDIAEGYSVSREKKESFPLTVTSAQKNPTAFYLCASTSRQAYTQYFGPGTRLTVL.

This clonotype was seen a few times. The V gene is TRBV5-1, the J gene TRBJ2-5, with 9 bases matching TRBD2. This CDR3 is 14 amino acids long. Germline V gene data show CDR1 as SGHRS and CDR2 as YFSETQ. V shed 4 bases and J 5 bases; nucleotides not matched to a gene: 6. The CDR3 bases are TGCGCCAGCAGCCCGATGAGCGGGAGGGAGACCCAGTACTTC. Protein product: CASSPMSGRETQYF.